This T cell receptor beta chain was retrieved from a study of shared clonotypes between healthy human individuals. The authors split each subset's genomic DNA evenly across several immunoSEQ plates. Produced via immunoSEQ multiplex PCR; TCRdb's table is partial and in-frame only. Of hundreds of thousands of clones in the sample, about 96% were seen once. There were only Caucasian adults among the donors, and all lived in Nashville, Tennessee. Naive CD4+ cells were CD45RA-selected; the remaining cells were memory. Sequenced material: naive CD4+ T cells sorted from blood. Specified subset: CD45RA+ positively selected. The receptor was derived from a woman aged 25 to 45 in good health.

This CDR3 reads CASSRRGRANTEAFF. CDR3 bases: TGTGCCAGCAGTCGCCGGGGACGGGCGAACACTGAAGCTTTCTTT. The V gene is TRBV27, the J gene TRBJ1-1; possibly TRBD1 for D (5 bases). V was pared by 5 bases and J by 1 base, with 14 bases between. Germline CDR1 is MNHEY and CDR2 is SMNVEV (reference sequence). This CDR3 has 15 residues.